This T cell receptor (beta chain) was recorded in a study of blood T cell repertoires in COVID-19. On the study more broadly: Sites across the United States, Italy and Spain contributed samples from acute and convalescent COVID-19. The cDNA or gDNA used as material had been derived from T cells, B-cell-depleted T cells, or PBMCs.

Germline V gene lookup returns CDR1 LNHDA and CDR2 SQIVND (reference sequence). The CDR3 is made up of 13 amino acids. The ends were cut back, 5 bases at V and 1 base at J, with 8 bases in the middle. Under the authors' procedure: Cell counts per sample came from amplifying reference gene primers. Produced via immunoSEQ multiplex PCR; TCRdb's table is partial and in-frame only. V and J calls and clone size are as listed in that table; D and trimming were resolved from the DNA. The data contain 200,000 to 300,000 clones, roughly 90% of them singletons. Specimen: peripheral blood. The TCR originated in a man in his sixties who had recovered from COVID-19. The chain recombines TRBV19 with TRBJ1-2; a possible D gene is TRBD1 (6 bases). The CDR3 region has the DNA TGTGCCAGTAGTGGGACACTTAACTATGGCTACACCTTC. Amino acid sequence: CASSGTLNYGYTF.